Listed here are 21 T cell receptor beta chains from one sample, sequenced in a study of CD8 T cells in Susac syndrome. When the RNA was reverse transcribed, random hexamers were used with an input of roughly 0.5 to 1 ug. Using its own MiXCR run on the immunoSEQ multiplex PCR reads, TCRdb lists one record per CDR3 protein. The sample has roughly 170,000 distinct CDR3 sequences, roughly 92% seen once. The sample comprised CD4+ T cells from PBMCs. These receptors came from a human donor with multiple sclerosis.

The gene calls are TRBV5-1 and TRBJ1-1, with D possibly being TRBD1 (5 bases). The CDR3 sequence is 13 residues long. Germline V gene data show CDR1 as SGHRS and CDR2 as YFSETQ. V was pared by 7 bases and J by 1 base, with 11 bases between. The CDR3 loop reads CASRSGGNTEAFF. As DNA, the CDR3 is TGCGCCAGCCGGTCGGGGGGGAACACTGAAGCTTTCTTT. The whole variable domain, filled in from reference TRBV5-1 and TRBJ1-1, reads KAGVTQTPRYLIKTRGQQVTLSCSPISGHRSVSWYQQTPGQGLQFLFEYFSETQRNKGNFPGRFSGRQFSNSRSEMNVSTLELGDSALYLCASRSGGNTEAFFGQGTRLTVV.

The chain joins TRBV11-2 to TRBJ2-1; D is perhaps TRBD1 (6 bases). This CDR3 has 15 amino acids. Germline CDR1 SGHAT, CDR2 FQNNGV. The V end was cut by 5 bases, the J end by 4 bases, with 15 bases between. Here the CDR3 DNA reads TGTGCCAGCAGCCCGTTCGGGACAATTTACAATGAGCAGTTCTTC. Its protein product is CASSPFGTIYNEQFF.

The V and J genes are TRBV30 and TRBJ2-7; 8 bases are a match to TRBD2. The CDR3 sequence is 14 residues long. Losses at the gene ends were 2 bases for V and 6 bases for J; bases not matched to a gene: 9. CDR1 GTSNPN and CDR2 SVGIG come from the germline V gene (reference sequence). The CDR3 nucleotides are TGTGCCTGGAGTCCGGGGGGGGAGGGCCGCGAGCAGTACTTC. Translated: CAWSPGGEGREQYF.

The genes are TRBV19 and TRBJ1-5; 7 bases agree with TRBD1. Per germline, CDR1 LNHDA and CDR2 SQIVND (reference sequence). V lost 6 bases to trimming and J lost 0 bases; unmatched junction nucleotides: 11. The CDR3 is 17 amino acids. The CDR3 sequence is CASRPDRRVYSNQPQHF. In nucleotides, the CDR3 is TGTGCCAGTAGACCGGACAGGAGAGTGTATAGCAATCAGCCCCAGCATTTT.

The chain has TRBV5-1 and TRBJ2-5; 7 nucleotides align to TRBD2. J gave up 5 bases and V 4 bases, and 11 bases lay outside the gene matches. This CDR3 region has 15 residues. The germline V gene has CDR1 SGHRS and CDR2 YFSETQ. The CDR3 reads CASSQNAGDVETQYF. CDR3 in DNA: TGCGCCAGCAGCCAGAACGCGGGAGATGTGGAGACCCAGTACTTC.

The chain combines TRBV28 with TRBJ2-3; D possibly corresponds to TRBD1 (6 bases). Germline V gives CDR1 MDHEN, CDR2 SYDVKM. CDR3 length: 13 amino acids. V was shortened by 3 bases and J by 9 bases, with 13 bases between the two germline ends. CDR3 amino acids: CASSFYRAVTQYF. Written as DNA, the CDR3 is TGTGCCAGCAGTTTTTACAGGGCGGTGACGCAGTATTTT. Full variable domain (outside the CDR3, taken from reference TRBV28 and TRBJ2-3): DVKVTQSSRYLVKRTGEKVFLECVQDMDHENMFWYRQDPGLGLRLIYFSYDVKMKEKGDIPEGYSVSREKKERFSLILESASTNQTSMYLCASSFYRAVTQYFGPGTRLTVL.

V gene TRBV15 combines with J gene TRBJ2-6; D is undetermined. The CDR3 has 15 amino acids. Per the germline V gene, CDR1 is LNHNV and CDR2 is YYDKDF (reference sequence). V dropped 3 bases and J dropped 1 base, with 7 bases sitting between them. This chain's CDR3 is CATSRANSGANVLTF. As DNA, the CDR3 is TGTGCCACCAGCAGGGCTAATTCTGGGGCCAACGTCCTGACTTTC.

CDR3 DNA: TGTGCCTGGGACAGGGGGCTTACCTACGAGCAGTACTTC. Amino acids: CAWDRGLTYEQYF. The rearrangement joins TRBV30 to TRBJ2-7; 10 positions match TRBD1. Per the germline V gene, CDR1 is GTSNPN and CDR2 is SVGIG (reference sequence). V dropped 5 bases and J dropped 2; count of bases not matched to a gene: 3. This CDR3 is built from 13 residues.

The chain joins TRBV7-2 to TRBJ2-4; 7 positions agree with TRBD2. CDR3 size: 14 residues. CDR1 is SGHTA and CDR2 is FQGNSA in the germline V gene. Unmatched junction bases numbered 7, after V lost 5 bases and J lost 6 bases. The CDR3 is CASSAAGGRNIQYF. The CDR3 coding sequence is TGTGCCAGCAGCGCCGCCGGGGGGAGAAACATTCAGTACTTC.

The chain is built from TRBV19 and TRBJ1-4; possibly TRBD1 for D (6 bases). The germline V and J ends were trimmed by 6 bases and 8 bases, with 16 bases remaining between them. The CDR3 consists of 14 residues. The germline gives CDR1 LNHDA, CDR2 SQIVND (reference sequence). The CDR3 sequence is CASRPLTGVEKLFF. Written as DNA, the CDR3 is TGTGCCAGTAGACCCCTGACAGGTGTGGAAAAACTGTTTTTT.

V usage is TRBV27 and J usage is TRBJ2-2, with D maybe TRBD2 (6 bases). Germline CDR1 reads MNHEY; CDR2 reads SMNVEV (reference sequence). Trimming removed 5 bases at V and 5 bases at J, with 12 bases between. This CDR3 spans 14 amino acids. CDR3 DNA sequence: TGTGCCAGCAGTCGGGACTTCACGACCGGGGAGCTGTTTTTT. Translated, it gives CASSRDFTTGELFF.

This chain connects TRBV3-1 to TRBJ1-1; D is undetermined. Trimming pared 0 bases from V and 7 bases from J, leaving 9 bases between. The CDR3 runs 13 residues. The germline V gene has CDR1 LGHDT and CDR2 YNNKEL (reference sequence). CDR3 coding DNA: TGTGCCAGCAGCCAAGAGGGCGGAAGTGAAGCTTTCTTT. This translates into CASSQEGGSEAFF. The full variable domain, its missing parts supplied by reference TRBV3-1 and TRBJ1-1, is DTAVSQTPKYLVTQMGNDKSIKCEQNLGHDTMYWYKQDSKKFLKIMFSYNNKELIINETVPNRFSPKSPDKAHLNLHINSLELGDSAVYFCASSQEGGSEAFFGQGTRLTVV.

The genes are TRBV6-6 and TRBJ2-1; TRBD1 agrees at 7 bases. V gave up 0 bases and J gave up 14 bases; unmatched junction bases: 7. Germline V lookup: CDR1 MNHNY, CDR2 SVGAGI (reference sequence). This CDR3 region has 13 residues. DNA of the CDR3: TGTGCCAGCAGTTACTCGTTCGGGACAGAGGAGTTCTTC. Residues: CASSYSFGTEEFF.

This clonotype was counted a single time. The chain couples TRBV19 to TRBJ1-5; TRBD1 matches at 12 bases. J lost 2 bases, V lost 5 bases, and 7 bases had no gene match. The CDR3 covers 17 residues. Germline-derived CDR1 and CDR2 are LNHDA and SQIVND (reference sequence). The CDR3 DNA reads TGTGCCAGTAGTCGGGACAGGGGGCTCATTCGCAATCAGCCCCAGCATTTT. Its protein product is CASSRDRGLIRNQPQHF. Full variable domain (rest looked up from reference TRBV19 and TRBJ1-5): DGGITQSPKYLFRKEGQNVTLSCEQNLNHDAMYWYRQDPGQGLRLIYYSQIVNDFQKGDIAEGYSVSREKKESFPLTVTSAQKNPTAFYLCASSRDRGLIRNQPQHFGDGTRLSIL.

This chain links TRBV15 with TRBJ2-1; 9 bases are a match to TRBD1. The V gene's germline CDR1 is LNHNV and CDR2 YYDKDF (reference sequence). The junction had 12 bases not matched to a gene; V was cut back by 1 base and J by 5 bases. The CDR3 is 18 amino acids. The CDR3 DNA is TGTGCCACCAGCAGAGGCATCCTACAGGGGGCGGATAACAATGAGCAGTTCTTC. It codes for CATSRGILQGADNNEQFF.

Here the CDR3 reads CSVRTNFNTEAFF. The CDR3 DNA is TGCAGCGTTAGGACCAACTTCAACACTGAAGCTTTCTTT. The V gene is TRBV29-1, the J gene TRBJ1-1; unclear D gene. V lost 5 bases and J 2 bases, leaving 12 bases between the germline ends. The CDR3 contains 13 residues. Per the germline V gene, CDR1 is SQVTM and CDR2 is ANQGSEA.

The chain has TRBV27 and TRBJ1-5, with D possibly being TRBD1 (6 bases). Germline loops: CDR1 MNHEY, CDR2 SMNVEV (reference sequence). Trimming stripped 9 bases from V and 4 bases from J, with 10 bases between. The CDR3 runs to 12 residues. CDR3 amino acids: CASRTANQPQHF. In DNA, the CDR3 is TGTGCCAGTAGGACAGCTAATCAGCCCCAGCATTTT.

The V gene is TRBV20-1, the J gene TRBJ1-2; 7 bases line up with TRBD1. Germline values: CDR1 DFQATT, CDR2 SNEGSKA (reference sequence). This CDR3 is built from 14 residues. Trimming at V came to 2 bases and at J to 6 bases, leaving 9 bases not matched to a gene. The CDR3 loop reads CSARWQGEGNGYTF. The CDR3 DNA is TGCAGTGCTAGATGGCAGGGGGAGGGCAATGGCTACACCTTC.

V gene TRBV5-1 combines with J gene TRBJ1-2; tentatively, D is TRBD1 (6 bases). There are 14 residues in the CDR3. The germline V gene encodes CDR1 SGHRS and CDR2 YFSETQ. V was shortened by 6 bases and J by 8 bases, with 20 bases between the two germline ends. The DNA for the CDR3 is TGCGCCAGCACACCCGGGACAAGGCCTGAGGGCTACACCTTC. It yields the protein CASTPGTRPEGYTF.

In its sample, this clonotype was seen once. The CDR3 sequence is CASKTDLNTEAFF. The CDR3 DNA is TGTGCCAGCAAGACAGACTTGAACACTGAAGCTTTCTTT. The V gene is TRBV12-3 or TRBV12-4, the J gene TRBJ1-1; perhaps TRBD1 as D (5 bases). The length of the CDR3 is 13 residues. Trimming left V 7 bases short and J 0 bases short, with 9 bases between.

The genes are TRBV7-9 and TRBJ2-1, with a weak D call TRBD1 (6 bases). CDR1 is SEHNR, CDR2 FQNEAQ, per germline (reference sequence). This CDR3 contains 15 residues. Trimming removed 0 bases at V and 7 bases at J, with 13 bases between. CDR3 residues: CASSLARGNLNEQFF. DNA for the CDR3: TGTGCCAGCAGCTTAGCGAGGGGGAATCTGAATGAGCAGTTCTTC. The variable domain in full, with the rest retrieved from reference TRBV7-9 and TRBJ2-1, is DTGVSQNPRHKITKRGQNVTFRCDPISEHNRLYWYRQTLGQGPEFLTYFQNEAQLEKSRLLSDRFSAERPKGSFSTLEIQRTEQGDSAMYLCASSLARGNLNEQFFGPGTRLTVL.